Listed below are T cell receptor beta chains from one sample, sequenced in a study of CD8 T cells in Susac syndrome. Each CDR3 protein is one row after TCRdb ran MiXCR on the immunoSEQ multiplex PCR reads. The sample gives 95,000 to 150,000 distinct CDR3 sequences, roughly 94% of which show up once; 0.25% to 0.3% is in the top ten. The sequenced sample consisted of CD8+ T cells from PBMCs. These receptor sequences come from a human donor with Susac syndrome. Both conserved end residues are part of each CDR3. D genes are given only for firm matches. Not all rows give a size; the values are once, few, many and, for expanded clones, a class.

cdr3_aa,cdr3_nt,clone_size,j_call,cdr3_length,d_call,v_call
CASSTSRVETEAFF,TGTGCCAGCAGTACCTCGAGGGTCGAGACTGAAGCTTTCTTT,NA,TRBJ1-1,14,NA,TRBV2
CASSTGGTLREQYF,TGTGCCAGCAGCACAGGGGGGACCCTACGGGAGCAGTACTTC,NA,TRBJ2-7,14,TRBD1,TRBV11-2
CGTGRNIQYF,TGTGGCACGGGGAGAAACATTCAGTACTTC,NA,TRBJ2-4,10,NA,TRBV15
CASSDRQGANYGYTF,TGTGCCAGCAGCGACCGACAGGGGGCAAACTATGGCTACACCTTC,NA,TRBJ1-2,15,TRBD1,TRBV16
CASSRTENYGYTF,TGTGCCAGTAGCCGGACGGAGAACTATGGCTACACCTTC,NA,TRBJ1-2,13,NA,TRBV19
CSTGQGENYGYTF,TGCAGTACGGGACAGGGAGAGAACTATGGCTACACCTTC,once,TRBJ1-2,13,TRBD1,TRBV20-1
CASSLRTGVYEQYF,TGTGCCAGCAGTCTCCGGACAGGGGTCTACGAGCAGTACTTC,NA,TRBJ2-7,14,TRBD1,TRBV12-3/TRBV12-4
CAIGGLQETQYF,TGTGCCATTGGGGGGTTACAAGAGACCCAGTACTTC,NA,TRBJ2-5,12,NA,TRBV30
CASSETGWTNQPQHF,TGTGCCAGCAGCGAGACAGGGTGGACCAATCAGCCCCAGCATTTT,NA,TRBJ1-5,15,TRBD1,TRBV3-1
CASSYPDTRHEQYF,TGTGCCAGCAGCTATCCGGACACCCGGCACGAGCAGTACTTC,NA,TRBJ2-7,14,NA,TRBV7-9
CASRGEDKNIQYF,TGTGCCAGCAGGGGGGAGGACAAAAACATTCAGTACTTC,NA,TRBJ2-4,13,NA,TRBV11-2
CASSGDLDLNQETQYF,TGTGCCAGCAGTGGGGACCTCGACCTGAACCAAGAGACCCAGTACTTC,NA,TRBJ2-5,16,NA,TRBV25-1
CASSFVASTDTQYF,TGTGCCAGCAGCTTCGTGGCTAGCACAGATACGCAGTATTTT,NA,TRBJ2-3,14,NA,TRBV7-2
CASSLALRGEQYF,TGTGCCAGCAGCTTAGCCCTGAGGGGGGAGCAGTACTTC,NA,TRBJ2-7,13,NA,TRBV7-2
CASSPRSTSGGGEQFF,TGTGCCAGCAGCCCTCGCTCTACTAGCGGGGGAGGTGAGCAGTTCTTC,NA,TRBJ2-1,16,TRBD2,TRBV4-2
CASSQAGRGARETQYF,TGCGCCAGCAGCCAAGCCGGACGGGGGGCGCGGGAGACCCAGTACTTC,NA,TRBJ2-5,16,NA,TRBV4-1
CASSALPRTSGGVYNEQFF,TGTGCCAGCAGCGCGCTCCCTCGGACTAGCGGGGGGGTCTACAATGAGCAGTTCTTC,NA,TRBJ2-1,19,TRBD2,TRBV7-2
CASRGLAGDPQETQYF,TGTGCCAGCAGGGGCCTAGCGGGGGACCCCCAAGAGACCCAGTACTTC,NA,TRBJ2-5,16,TRBD2,TRBV2
CAISDHDWGRGDTQYF,TGTGCCATCAGTGACCACGACTGGGGGCGCGGAGATACGCAGTATTTT,NA,TRBJ2-3,16,NA,TRBV10-3
CSVNRDSAFPGVDEQYF,TGCAGCGTCAACCGGGACAGTGCTTTCCCCGGTGTCGACGAGCAGTACTTC,NA,TRBJ2-7,17,TRBD1,TRBV29-1
CSVGWSMGTNTGELFF,TGCAGCGTTGGTTGGTCAATGGGGACGAACACCGGGGAGCTGTTTTTT,NA,TRBJ2-2,16,NA,TRBV29-1
CSVGGTGGRSYGYTF,TGCAGCGTTGGCGGGACAGGGGGCCGCTCCTATGGCTACACCTTC,NA,TRBJ1-2,15,TRBD1,TRBV29-1
CSARDRGGSYNEQFF,TGCAGTGCTAGAGATCGGGGGGGCTCCTACAATGAGCAGTTCTTC,NA,TRBJ2-1,15,TRBD2,TRBV20-1
CAWSDTGELFF,TGTGCCTGGAGCGACACCGGGGAGCTGTTTTTT,NA,TRBJ2-2,11,NA,TRBV30
CASSLAGGTPDTQYF,TGTGCCAGCAGCTTAGCGGGGGGTACCCCCGATACGCAGTATTTT,NA,TRBJ2-3,15,TRBD2,TRBV12-3/TRBV12-4
CASSSTSNQPQHF,TGTGCCAGCAGTTCAACGAGCAATCAGCCCCAGCATTTT,NA,TRBJ1-5,13,NA,TRBV12-3/TRBV12-4
CASSPGHERATEAFF,TGTGCCAGCAGCCCAGGACACGAAAGGGCCACTGAAGCTTTCTTT,NA,TRBJ1-1,15,NA,TRBV5-6
CASSQTGNNQPQHF,TGTGCCAGCAGCCAGACAGGCAACAATCAGCCCCAGCATTTT,once,TRBJ1-5,14,NA,TRBV7-9
CASGLTRGGYTF,TGTGCCAGCGGACTAACCCGAGGGGGCTACACCTTC,NA,TRBJ1-2,12,NA,TRBV27
CSVGDLGGYTF,TGCAGCGTTGGGGACCTTGGGGGCTACACCTTC,NA,TRBJ1-2,11,NA,TRBV29-1
CASSPTSGASYEQYF,TGTGCCAGCAGCCCAACTAGCGGGGCCTCCTACGAGCAGTACTTC,NA,TRBJ2-7,15,TRBD2,TRBV9
CASSSGREQFF,TGTGCCAGCAGCTCGGGACGTGAGCAGTTCTTC,NA,TRBJ2-1,11,NA,TRBV11-2
CSVVASGGPPYNEQFF,TGCAGCGTTGTGGCTAGCGGGGGCCCGCCTTACAATGAGCAGTTCTTC,NA,TRBJ2-1,16,TRBD2,TRBV29-1
CASSQDEASYEQYF,TGTGCCAGCAGCCAAGACGAAGCATCCTACGAGCAGTACTTC,NA,TRBJ2-7,14,NA,TRBV4-2
CASSYPDGAANEQFF,TGTGCCAGCAGTTACCCAGACGGAGCGGCCAATGAGCAGTTCTTC,NA,TRBJ2-1,15,NA,TRBV6-5
CASSLDGESYEQYF,TGTGCCAGCAGCTTAGATGGGGAATCCTACGAGCAGTACTTC,NA,TRBJ2-7,14,NA,TRBV7-8
CSASTGANEAFF,TGCAGTGCTAGTACGGGGGCCAATGAAGCTTTCTTT,NA,TRBJ1-1,12,NA,TRBV20-1
CASSLGPASYGYTF,TGTGCCAGCAGCTTAGGTCCAGCATCTTATGGCTACACCTTC,NA,TRBJ1-2,14,NA,TRBV7-6
CASSRLQGLYYNEQFF,TGCGCCAGCAGTAGGTTACAGGGACTTTACTACAATGAGCAGTTCTTC,NA,TRBJ2-1,16,NA,TRBV10-2
CSARDPTGTLGEQYF,TGCAGTGCTAGAGATCCGACCGGGACACTCGGCGAGCAGTACTTC,NA,TRBJ2-7,15,NA,TRBV20-1
CAIQKGTGAPNYGYTF,TGTGCCATCCAGAAAGGAACAGGGGCCCCTAACTATGGCTACACCTTC,NA,TRBJ1-2,16,TRBD1,TRBV10-3
CASSEGLGIAKNIQYF,TGTGCCAGCAGTGAAGGTTTGGGGATAGCCAAAAACATTCAGTACTTC,few,TRBJ2-4,16,NA,TRBV2
CASSDIRQGRTDTQYF,TGTGCCAGCAGCGATATACGACAGGGTCGCACAGATACGCAGTATTTT,NA,TRBJ2-3,16,TRBD1,TRBV9
CASSHTGSTEAFF,TGTGCCAGCAGCCATACGGGGAGTACTGAAGCTTTCTTT,NA,TRBJ1-1,13,NA,TRBV21-1
CASSDSGKPLHF,TGTGCCAGCAGTGACTCAGGAAAACCCCTCCACTTT,NA,TRBJ1-6,12,NA,TRBV6-4